Shown below are 6 T cell receptor beta chains from a single sample sequenced in a study of T cell repertoires in cytomegalovirus infection (dated by TCRdb to about 2019). The treatment or condition tag for this specimen amounts to: in vitro stimulation with specific CMV peptide epitopes to enrich CMV-specific T cells. These receptors' antigens are unknown. The reads were generated on an Illumina HiSeq 1500. Starting from the raw public reads, TCRdb applied fastp trimming at Q25, assembled clones with MiXCR and retained in-frame beta chains. Merged by CDR3 protein, the rows form single entries marked with the most common genes and DNA. The sample yields around 100,000 distinct CDR3 sequences; roughly 39% were counted once. The ten largest clones add up to approximately 74% of the sample. Sequenced here: CD8+ T cells from cultured PBMCs, sampled from culture after CMV antigen stimulation. All receptors derive from a human donor in good health (CMV status not recorded). Some clones in this sample may be carry-over from other donors' samples.

The chain is built from TRBV7-3 and TRBJ2-1; 8 bases match TRBD2. CDR1 and CDR2 (germline): SGHTA, FQGTGA. The trim removed 2 bases at V and 2 bases at J, leaving 11 bases unmatched. CDR3 length: 18 amino acids. CDR3 bases: TGTGCCAGCAGCTTACGCCAAGCGGGGGTACCGCCCTACAATGAGCAGTTCTTC. This sequence encodes CASSLRQAGVPPYNEQFF.

In this sample, this clonotype turned up once. CDR3 residues: CASSPANAGYGYTF. CDR3 coding DNA: TGTGCCAGCAGCCCGGCCAACGCCGGCTATGGCTACACCTTC. This chain uses TRBV3-1 with TRBJ1-2; D uncertain. The CDR3 extends over 14 amino acids. Trimming removed 4 bases at V and 4 bases at J, with 13 bases between. CDR1 LGHDT and CDR2 YNNKEL come from the germline V gene (reference sequence). The complete variable domain, with remaining parts taken from reference TRBV3-1 and TRBJ1-2, reads DTAVSQTPKYLVTQMGNDKSIKCEQNLGHDTMYWYKQDSKKFLKIMFSYNNKELIINETVPNRFSPKSPDKAHLNLHINSLELGDSAVYFCASSPANAGYGYTFGSGTRLTVV.

The chain's CDR3 is CASSLGDHSYNEQFF. The CDR3 DNA reads TGTGCCAGCAGTTTGGGGGACCACTCCTACAATGAGCAGTTCTTC. This chain joins TRBV28 and TRBJ2-1, with D perhaps given as TRBD1 or TRBD2 (5 bases each). The CDR3 runs 15 residues. Germline CDR1 and CDR2: MDHEN and SYDVKM. The V end was cut by 3 bases, the J end by 0 bases, with 9 bases between.

The chain has TRBV27 and TRBJ1-4; D call uncertain. This CDR3 comprises 13 residues. From germline, CDR1 is MNHEY and CDR2 SMNVEV (reference sequence). The V and J ends lost 5 bases and 5 bases respectively, with 9 bases between them. Written as DNA, the CDR3 is TGTGCCAGCAGTATTATACTAAATGAAAAACTGTTTTTT. It translates to CASSIILNEKLFF.

This chain joins TRBV20-1 and TRBJ2-1, with TRBD1 identical over 7 bases. Germline V gives CDR1 DFQATT, CDR2 SNEGSKA (reference sequence). This CDR3 has 13 amino acids. Trimming cost V 3 bases and J 9 bases; bases outside gene matches: 8. Here the CDR3 DNA reads TGCAGTGCTAGGACGAGACAGGGACCTGAGCAGTTCTTC. This translates into CSARTRQGPEQFF.

This chain links TRBV20-1 with TRBJ1-1, with TRBD1 matching over 9 bases. Unmatched junction bases numbered 14, after V lost 6 bases and J lost 3 bases. The CDR3 extends over 16 amino acids. Germline V lookup: CDR1 DFQATT, CDR2 SNEGSKA (reference sequence). This chain's CDR3 is CSAAWYRGHRYTEAFF. For the CDR3, the DNA is TGCAGTGCAGCCTGGTACAGGGGGCATAGGTACACTGAAGCTTTCTTT.